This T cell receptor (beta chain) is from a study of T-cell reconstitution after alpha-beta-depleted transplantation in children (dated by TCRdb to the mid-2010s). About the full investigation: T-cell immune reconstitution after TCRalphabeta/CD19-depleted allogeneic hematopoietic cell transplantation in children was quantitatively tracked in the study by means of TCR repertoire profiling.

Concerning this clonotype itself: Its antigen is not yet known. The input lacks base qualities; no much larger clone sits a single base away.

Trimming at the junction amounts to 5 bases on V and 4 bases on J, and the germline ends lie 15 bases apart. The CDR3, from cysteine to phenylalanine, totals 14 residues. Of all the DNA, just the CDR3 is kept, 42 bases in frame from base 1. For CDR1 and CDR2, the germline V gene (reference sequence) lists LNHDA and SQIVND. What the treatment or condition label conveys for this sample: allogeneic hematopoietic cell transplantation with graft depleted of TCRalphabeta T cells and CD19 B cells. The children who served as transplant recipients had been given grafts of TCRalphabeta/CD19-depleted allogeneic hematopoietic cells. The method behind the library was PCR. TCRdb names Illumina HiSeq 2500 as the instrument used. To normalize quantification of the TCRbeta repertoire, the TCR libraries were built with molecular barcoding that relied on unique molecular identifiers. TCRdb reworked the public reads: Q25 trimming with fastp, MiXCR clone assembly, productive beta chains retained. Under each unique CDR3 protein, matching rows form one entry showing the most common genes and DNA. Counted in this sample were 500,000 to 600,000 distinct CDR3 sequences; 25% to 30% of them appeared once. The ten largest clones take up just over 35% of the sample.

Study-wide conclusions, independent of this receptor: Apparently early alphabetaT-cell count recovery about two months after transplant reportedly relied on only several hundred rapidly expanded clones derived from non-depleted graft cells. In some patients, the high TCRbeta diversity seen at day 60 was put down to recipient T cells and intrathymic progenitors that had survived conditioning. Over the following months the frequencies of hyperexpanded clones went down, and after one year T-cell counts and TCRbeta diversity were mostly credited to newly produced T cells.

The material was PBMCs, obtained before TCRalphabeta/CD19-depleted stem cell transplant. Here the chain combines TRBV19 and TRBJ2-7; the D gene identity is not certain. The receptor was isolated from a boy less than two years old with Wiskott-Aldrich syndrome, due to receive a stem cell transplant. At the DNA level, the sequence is TGTGCCAGTAGTGAACAGAAGAAGGTTTACGAGCAGTACTTC. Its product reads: CASSEQKKVYEQYF.